What follows is one T cell receptor (beta chain) and its context. V lost 3 bases and J lost 0, with 8 bases in between. Germline V gene data show CDR1 as SGHDT and CDR2 as YYEEEE. The CDR3 runs 14 residues. The data derive from a study of blood T cell repertoires in COVID-19. At the level of the study: From the United States, Italy and Spain came samples of acute and convalescent COVID-19. From T cells, B-cell-depleted T cells, or PBMCs came the material, which was cDNA or gDNA.

Per the authors' pipeline: Amplification of reference gene primers provided the estimated nucleated cell counts. Libraries were prepared by immunoSEQ multiplex PCR; TCRdb keeps only in-frame clonotypes and omits some of them. V, J and clone size reflect that table, while D and trimming were determined from the DNA. This sample yields approximately 99,000 clones, of which 70% to 90% are seen a single time; approximately 13% belongs to the top ten. The chain is built from TRBV5-6 and TRBJ2-3; possible D gene TRBD1, 5 bases. The sample taken for sequencing was peripheral blood. This clonotype was obtained from an older woman in a cohort sampled during active or convalescent COVID-19. For the CDR3, the DNA is TGTGCCAGCAGCTACAGGACGAGCACAGATACGCAGTATTTT. Translating it yields CASSYRTSTDTQYF.